This note documents a single T cell receptor beta chain sequence. Germline CDR1 MDHEN, CDR2 SYDVKM. CDR3 length: 15 residues. V was trimmed by 3 bases and J by 3 bases, leaving 12 bases between them. Authors' data handling: Reference gene primer amplification gave nucleated cell count estimates. Using immunoSEQ multiplex PCR, the repertoire was profiled, and TCRdb retains in-frame clones only, with some absent. V, J and clone size are those of that table, while D and trimming were read from the DNA. The sample contains under 20,000 clones, about 85% of which appear only once. The data stem from a study of blood T cell repertoires in COVID-19. The overall study: PBMCs, B-cell-depleted T cells, or T cells were the source of the cDNA or gDNA that made up the material.

This chain links TRBV28 with TRBJ1-5, with D maybe TRBD1 (6 bases). Sequenced sample: peripheral blood. This clonotype was obtained from a human donor with active COVID-19. The donor label of this sample is uncertain. CDR3 DNA: TGTGCCAGCAGTTTGGACCCAGGGGCCAATCAGCCCCAGCATTTT. This translates into CASSLDPGANQPQHF.